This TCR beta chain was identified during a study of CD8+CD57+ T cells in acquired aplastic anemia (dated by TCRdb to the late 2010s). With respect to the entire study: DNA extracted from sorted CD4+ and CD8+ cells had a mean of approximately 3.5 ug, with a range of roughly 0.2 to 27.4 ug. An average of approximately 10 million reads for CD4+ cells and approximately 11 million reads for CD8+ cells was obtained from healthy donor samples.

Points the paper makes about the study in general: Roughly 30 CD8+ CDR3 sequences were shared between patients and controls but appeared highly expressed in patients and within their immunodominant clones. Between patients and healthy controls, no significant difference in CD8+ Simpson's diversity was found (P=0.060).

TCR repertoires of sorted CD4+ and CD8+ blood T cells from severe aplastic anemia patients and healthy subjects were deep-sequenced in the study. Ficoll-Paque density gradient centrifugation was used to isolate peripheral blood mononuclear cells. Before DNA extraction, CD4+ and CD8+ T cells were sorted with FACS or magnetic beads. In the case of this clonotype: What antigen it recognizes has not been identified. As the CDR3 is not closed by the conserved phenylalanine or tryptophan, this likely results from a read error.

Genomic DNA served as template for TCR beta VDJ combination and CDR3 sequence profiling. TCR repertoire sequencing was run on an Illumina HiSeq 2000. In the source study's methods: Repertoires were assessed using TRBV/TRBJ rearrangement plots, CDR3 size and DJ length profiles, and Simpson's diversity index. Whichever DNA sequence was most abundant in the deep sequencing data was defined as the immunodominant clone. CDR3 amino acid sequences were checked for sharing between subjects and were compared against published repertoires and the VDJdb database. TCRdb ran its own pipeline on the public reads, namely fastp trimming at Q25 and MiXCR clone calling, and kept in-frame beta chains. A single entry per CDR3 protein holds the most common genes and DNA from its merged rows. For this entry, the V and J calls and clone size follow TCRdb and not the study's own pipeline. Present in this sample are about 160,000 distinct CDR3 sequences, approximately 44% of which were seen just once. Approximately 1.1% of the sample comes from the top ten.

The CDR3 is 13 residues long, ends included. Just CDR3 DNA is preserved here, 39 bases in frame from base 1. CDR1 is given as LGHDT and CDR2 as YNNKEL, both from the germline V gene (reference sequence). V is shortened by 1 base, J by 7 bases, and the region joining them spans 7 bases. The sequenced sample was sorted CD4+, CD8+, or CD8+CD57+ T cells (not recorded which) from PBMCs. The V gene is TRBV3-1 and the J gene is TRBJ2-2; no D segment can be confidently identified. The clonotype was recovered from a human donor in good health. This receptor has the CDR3 CASSQGGFGELFV. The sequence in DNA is TGTGCCAGCAGCCAAGGAGGTTTCGGGGAGCTGTTTGTT.